Following are 28 T cell receptor beta chains from one sample sequenced in a study of OX40 agonist ivuxolimab in advanced cancers. Generated by immunoSEQ multiplex PCR, the TCRdb table keeps only in-frame clones and is missing some. The sample consists of 65,000 to 90,000 clones, roughly 90% of them appearing once. Material: CD4+ or CD8+ T cells sorted from blood, obtained in a trial of the OX40 agonist ivuxolimab. Receptors originate from an adult with an advanced solid tumor such as melanoma, head and neck, liver or kidney cancer.

The genes are TRBV7-2 and TRBJ2-3; 10 nucleotides match TRBD2. Germline CDR1 is SGHTA and CDR2 is FQGNSA. The J segment lost 3 bases and the V segment lost 2 bases, leaving 2 bases of the junction unmatched. The CDR3 has 15 residues. The CDR3 loop is CASSLLAGETDTQYF. CDR3 DNA sequence: TGTGCCAGCAGCTTACTAGCGGGAGAGACAGATACGCAGTATTTT. The full variable domain, rest sourced from reference TRBV7-2 and TRBJ2-3, is GAGVSQSPSNKVTEKGKDVELRCDPISGHTALYWYRQSLGQGLEFLIYFQGNSAPDKSGLPSDRFSAERTGGSVSTLTIQRTQQEDSAVYLCASSLLAGETDTQYFGPGTRLTVL.

The chain has TRBV7-3 and TRBJ2-5; D call uncertain. With 5 bases removed from V and 5 bases from J, the gap between germline ends came to 18 bases. Germline V gives CDR1 SGHTA, CDR2 FQGTGA. The CDR3 is 15 amino acids. The CDR3 protein is CASSRKAGVGETQYF. CDR3 in DNA: TGTGCCAGCAGCCGAAAGGCCGGCGTAGGGGAGACCCAGTACTTC. Filled out from reference TRBV7-3 and TRBJ2-5, the complete variable domain reads GAGVSQTPSNKVTEKGKYVELRCDPISGHTALYWYRQSLGQGPEFLIYFQGTGAADDSGLPNDRFFAVRPEGSVSTLKIQRTERGDSAVYLCASSRKAGVGETQYFGPGTRLLVL.

This chain links TRBV7-2 with TRBJ2-7; 8 positions match TRBD1. The CDR3 has 16 amino acids. The V segment lost 4 bases and the J segment 6 bases; nucleotides outside the gene matches: 14. Germline CDR1 reads SGHTA; CDR2 reads FQGNSA. Here the CDR3 reads CASSSRGQGARVEQYF. The CDR3 DNA reads as TGTGCCAGCAGCTCGCGAGGACAGGGTGCTCGGGTCGAGCAGTACTTC.

V and J are TRBV11-3 and TRBJ2-1, with a weak D call TRBD2 (6 bases). Germline V gene data show CDR1 as SGHNT and CDR2 as YENEEA. The V and J ends lost 1 base and 9 bases respectively, with 16 bases between them. CDR3 size: 15 residues. This CDR3 is CASSLGSRGSGEQFF. In DNA, the CDR3 is TGTGCCAGCAGCTTAGGTTCGCGGGGTTCTGGTGAGCAGTTCTTC.

The V and J genes are TRBV2 and TRBJ1-5; D not resolved. CDR3 size: 15 residues. With 4 bases removed from V and 0 bases from J, the gap between germline ends came to 10 bases. Germline loops: CDR1 SNHLY, CDR2 FYNNEI. The CDR3 protein is CASSASRNSNQPQHF. For the CDR3, the DNA is TGTGCCAGCAGTGCATCCAGGAATAGCAATCAGCCCCAGCATTTT.

The chain links TRBV7-2 to TRBJ2-7; 7 bases map to TRBD2. The CDR3 covers 19 residues. Looked up from germline, CDR1 is SGHTA and CDR2 is FQGNSA. With V trimmed by 4 bases and J by 4 bases, 22 bases remained unmatched. The CDR3 is CASSSSAGWTSKGIYEQYF. The CDR3 DNA is TGTGCCAGCAGCTCCTCAGCGGGATGGACCTCCAAAGGCATTTACGAGCAGTACTTC.

This clone was picked up one time. V is TRBV6-1 and J is TRBJ2-1; 8 bases align to TRBD1. This CDR3 comprises 14 residues. J gave up 7 bases and V 5 bases, and 7 bases lay outside the gene matches. CDR1 and CDR2 from the germline V gene are MNHNS and SASEGT. The CDR3 nucleotides read TGTGCCAGCAGTACCCGGACAGGGAGGAATGAGCAGTTCTTC. Protein: CASSTRTGRNEQFF.

This chain uses TRBV7-6 with TRBJ2-7; TRBD2 might be the D (6 bases). Trimming shortened V by 5 bases and J by 1 base, and 12 bases separated the two germline ends. The CDR3 sequence is 14 residues long. Germline lookup yields CDR1 SGHVS and CDR2 FNYEAQ. The CDR3 nucleotides read TGTGCCAGCAGCCCGGTACGGGGGTCCTACGAGCAGTACTTC. Translating it yields CASSPVRGSYEQYF. The full variable domain, completed using reference TRBV7-6 and TRBJ2-7, is GAGVSQSPRYKVTKRGQDVALRCDPISGHVSLYWYRQALGQGPEFLTYFNYEAQQDKSGLPNDRFSAERPEGSISTLTIQRTEQRDSAMYRCASSPVRGSYEQYFGPGTRLTVT.

The genes are TRBV19 and TRBJ1-5; 7 nucleotides align to TRBD1. The V gene's germline CDR1 is LNHDA and CDR2 SQIVND (reference sequence). The CDR3 length is 17 residues. Trimming at V came to 5 bases and at J to 0 bases, leaving 10 bases not matched to a gene. Here the CDR3 DNA reads TGTGCCAGTAGTCCCGAGACAGGGACGAGTAGCAATCAGCCCCAGCATTTT. Its protein is CASSPETGTSSNQPQHF.

This chain links TRBV6-5 with TRBJ1-1, with a weak D call TRBD1 (5 bases). Germline loops: CDR1 MNHEY, CDR2 SVGAGI. The CDR3 contains 15 residues. Trimming took 0 bases from V and 8 from J, leaving 16 bases between them. The CDR3, as DNA: TGTGCCAGCAGTTACTCCTGGGACTCGGAGATGGAAGCTTTCTTT. Translation gives CASSYSWDSEMEAFF.

This clone was observed a handful of times. The rearrangement uses TRBV5-8 and TRBJ2-5; no clear D. CDR3 size: 13 residues. The germline V gene has CDR1 SGHTS and CDR2 YDEGEE. The germline V and J ends were trimmed by 2 bases and 4 bases, with 9 bases remaining between them. The CDR3 is CASSFLAVETQYF. The CDR3 DNA sequence: TGTGCCAGCAGCTTTCTTGCCGTAGAGACCCAGTACTTC. The whole variable domain, filled in from reference TRBV5-8 and TRBJ2-5, reads EAGVTQSPTHLIKTRGQQATLRCSPISGHTSVYWYQQALGLGLQFLLWYDEGEERNRGNFPPRFSGRQFPNYSSELNVNALELEDSALYLCASSFLAVETQYFGPGTRLLVL.

The chain employs TRBV23-1 and TRBJ1-4; no firm D call. TRBV23-1 is classed as an ORF, of uncertain function. The CDR3 consists of 10 residues. Trimming took off 8 bases at V and 8 bases at J, with 6 bases between the two ends. The CDR3 loop is CASRQEKLFF. The CDR3, as DNA: TGCGCCAGCCGCCAGGAAAAACTGTTTTTT.

The chain links TRBV18 to TRBJ1-1; perhaps TRBD1 as D (5 bases). CDR3 length: 12 residues. Trimming stripped 4 bases from V and 5 bases from J, with 8 bases between. Germline CDR1 and CDR2: KGHSH and LQKENI. The CDR3 here is CASSRGVTEAFF. CDR3 nucleotide sequence: TGTGCCAGCTCACGAGGGGTTACTGAAGCTTTCTTT. Full variable domain (outside the CDR3, taken from reference TRBV18 and TRBJ1-1): NAGVMQNPRHLVRRRGQEARLRCSPMKGHSHVYWYRQLPEEGLKFMVYLQKENIIDESGMPKERFSAEFPKEGPSILRIQQVVRGDSAAYFCASSRGVTEAFFGQGTRLTVV.

The CDR3, as DNA: TGTGCCAGCAGTTACGGAGGACAGCCTACCTACGAGCAGTACTTC. The encoded protein is CASSYGGQPTYEQYF. The chain joins TRBV6-6 to TRBJ2-7, with D tentatively TRBD1 (6 bases). The CDR3 is 15 residues long. The V end was cut by 2 bases, the J end by 2 bases, with 13 bases between. CDR1 MNHNY and CDR2 SVGAGI come from the germline V gene (reference sequence).

In this sample, this clone turned up once. This CDR3 reads CASSKAGTGSDEQYF. CDR3 coding DNA: TGTGCCAGCAGTAAAGCCGGGACAGGGTCCGACGAGCAGTACTTC. The chain couples TRBV25-1 to TRBJ2-7; 9 bases fit TRBD1. J was trimmed by 5 bases and V by 5 bases; bases with no gene match: 10. The CDR3 runs 15 residues. The V gene's germline CDR1 is MGHDK and CDR2 SYGVNS.

V usage is TRBV27 and J usage is TRBJ2-5; possibly TRBD1 for D (6 bases). There are 13 residues in the CDR3. Looked up from germline, CDR1 is MNHEY and CDR2 is SMNVEV (reference sequence). Trimming cost V 4 bases and J 3 bases, with 9 bases left between them. As DNA, the CDR3 is TGTGCCAGCAGTTACGCAGGGGAAGAGACCCAGTACTTC. This sequence encodes CASSYAGEETQYF.

This chain connects TRBV18 to TRBJ2-7; 7 bases fit TRBD1. Germline assignment: CDR1 KGHSH and CDR2 LQKENI. This CDR3 comprises 15 residues. The ends lost 0 bases at V and 2 bases at J; junction bases unmatched: 4. The CDR3 sequence is CASSPPRDSPYEQYF. The DNA for the CDR3 is TGTGCCAGCTCACCACCCCGGGACAGCCCCTACGAGCAGTACTTC. Using reference TRBV18 and TRBJ2-7 for the parts outside the CDR3, the full variable domain is NAGVMQNPRHLVRRRGQEARLRCSPMKGHSHVYWYRQLPEEGLKFMVYLQKENIIDESGMPKERFSAEFPKEGPSILRIQQVVRGDSAAYFCASSPPRDSPYEQYFGPGTRLTVT.

The chain carries TRBV5-1 and TRBJ2-7, with D perhaps TRBD1 (6 bases). The V and J ends lost 4 bases and 1 base respectively, with 12 bases between them. Per germline, CDR1 SGHRS and CDR2 YFSETQ. The length of the CDR3 is 14 residues. The CDR3 spells CASSLTTGSYEQYF. The CDR3, as DNA: TGCGCCAGCAGCCTAACGACAGGATCCTACGAGCAGTACTTC.

This chain uses TRBV7-2 with TRBJ1-2, with TRBD1 matching over 7 bases. The V gene end was trimmed by 1 base and the J gene end by 0 bases; junction bases not matched to a gene: 8. This CDR3 is built from 17 residues. Germline V gene lookup returns CDR1 SGHTA and CDR2 FQGNSA. In DNA form, the CDR3 reads TGTGCCAGCAGCTTAGACCCAGGGGGATGGGCTAACTATGGCTACACCTTC. Amino acid sequence: CASSLDPGGWANYGYTF.

This chain connects TRBV2 to TRBJ1-2; D remains unclear. This CDR3 contains 15 residues. Germline V gives CDR1 SNHLY, CDR2 FYNNEI. The V end was cut by 2 bases, the J end by 0 bases, with 10 bases between. CDR3 protein: CASSELRVSNYGYTF. In nucleotides, the CDR3 is TGTGCCAGCAGTGAATTAAGGGTATCTAACTATGGCTACACCTTC.

The CDR3 DNA reads TGCGCCAGCCGGATTTGGGACGACACTGAAGCTTTCTTT. Protein sequence: CASRIWDDTEAFF. The chain uses TRBV5-1 and TRBJ1-1; a weak D match, TRBD1 (5 bases). V lost 7 bases, J lost 3 bases, and 13 bases lay in between. CDR1 and CDR2 from the germline V gene are SGHRS and YFSETQ. This CDR3 has 13 residues.

The CDR3 DNA reads as TGTGCCAGTAGTATAGTAAGGCTCTCTGGGGCCAACGTCCTGACTTTC. This gives the protein CASSIVRLSGANVLTF. V gene TRBV19 combines with J gene TRBJ2-6; no firm D call. In germline, CDR1 is LNHDA, CDR2 SQIVND (reference sequence). The CDR3 is 16 residues long. V lost 1 base and J lost 0, with 7 bases in between.

V gene TRBV4-3 combines with J gene TRBJ1-2; D gene uncertain. The CDR3 is 13 amino acids. In germline, CDR1 is LGHNA, CDR2 YSLEER. V lost 0 bases to trimming and J lost 13 bases, with 15 bases between them. The CDR3 bases are TGCGCCAGCAGCCAAGAAGTGTCCGCCCGCCGCACCTTC. This encodes CASSQEVSARRTF.

Of note for this clone: Distinct nucleotide sequences in the sample also encode this CDR3. The V and J genes are TRBV9 and TRBJ2-3, with a possible D match to TRBD2 (6 bases). V gave up 0 bases and J gave up 3 bases, with 11 bases separating them. Germline CDR1 and CDR2: SGDLS and YYNGEE. This CDR3 comprises 15 residues. The CDR3 coding sequence is TGTGCCAGCAGCGTAGGCGGGGCCTCGACAGATACGCAGTATTTT. This encodes CASSVGGASTDTQYF.

The chain joins TRBV19 to TRBJ2-1, with a tentative D call TRBD1 (6 bases). V lost 6 bases, J lost 0 bases, and 15 bases lay in between. The germline V gene encodes CDR1 LNHDA and CDR2 SQIVND (reference sequence). CDR3 length: 16 residues. CDR3 residues: CASRRTAVFSYNEQFF. CDR3 sequence (DNA): TGTGCCAGTAGAAGGACAGCGGTCTTCTCCTACAATGAGCAGTTCTTC.

V gene TRBV5-4 combines with J gene TRBJ2-3; D call uncertain. Germline V gives CDR1 SGHNT, CDR2 YYREEE (reference sequence). This CDR3 region has 13 residues. V was shortened by 0 bases and J by 4 bases, with 6 bases between the two germline ends. CDR3 residues: CASSLDLADTQYF. The CDR3 region has the DNA TGTGCCAGCAGCTTGGACCTGGCAGATACGCAGTATTTT.

Only one count was recorded for this clone. The V and J genes are TRBV30 and TRBJ2-7; D gene ambiguous. This CDR3 comprises 13 residues. V gave up 2 bases and J gave up 6 bases, with 14 bases separating them. Germline CDR1 and CDR2: GTSNPN and SVGIG (reference sequence). The CDR3 bases are TGTGCCTGGAGTCCCATTAGGGCTGGCGAGCAGTACTTC. The encoded protein is CAWSPIRAGEQYF.

The J gene is TRBJ1-3, the V gene TRBV6-1; D is perhaps TRBD1 (5 bases). Germline-derived CDR1 and CDR2 are MNHNS and SASEGT. Trimming pared 4 bases from V and 4 bases from J, leaving 14 bases between. The CDR3 spans 15 residues. The CDR3 protein is CASSANPGPGNTIYF. In DNA, the CDR3 is TGTGCCAGCAGTGCGAACCCAGGGCCGGGAAACACCATATATTTT.